This T cell receptor beta chain was captured in a study of OX40 agonist ivuxolimab in advanced cancers. Study summary: Ivuxolimab, an agonist antibody against OX40 (CD134), was given to patients. Under the entry rules, prior anti-PD-1, anti-PD-L1 or anti-CTLA-4 therapy was allowed, and 35% to 40% had some. Dose-escalation patients were diagnosed with hepatocellular carcinoma, melanoma, renal cell cancer or head and neck cancer.

Findings and caveats of the study: CD8+ T cells (on average) carried more expanded clones than CD4+ T cells.

Assay: immunoSEQ multiplex PCR; the TCRdb copy retains only in-frame clones and omits some. Of about 79,000 clones listed, about 88% were seen once; the top ten hold 0.8% to 1%. Per the germline V gene, CDR1 is SGHDT and CDR2 is YYEEEE. V shed 0 bases and J 2 bases; nucleotides not matched to a gene: 2. The CDR3 has 16 amino acids. Turning to this clone: Its antigen remains unknown.

The V and J genes are TRBV5-6 and TRBJ2-6, with 7 positions matching TRBD1. The origin of this receptor is an adult with an advanced solid tumor such as melanoma, head and neck, liver or kidney cancer. The sample in question was CD4+ or CD8+ T cells sorted from blood, obtained in a trial of the OX40 agonist ivuxolimab. The CDR3 spells CASSLEGAAGANVLTF. The CDR3 nucleotides read TGTGCCAGCAGCTTGGAGGGGGCGGCTGGGGCCAACGTCCTGACTTTC.